This record looks at one T cell receptor (beta chain) sequence and its context. Deletions cut 5 bases from V and 2 bases from J, with 10 bases between. The CDR3 runs to 15 residues. Only healthy Caucasians were enrolled as donors. Through template switching, a universal primer site was introduced, and the cDNA contained unique molecular identifiers. TCRdb re-called the 5' RACE reads through MiXCR, storing one row per CDR3 protein. The repertoire holds around 960,000 distinct CDR3 sequences, with approximately 13% as singletons. The data are from a study of identical twins. These same data were also listed under a study on yellow fever vaccine responses in identical twins.

The TCR originated in a young woman in good health. V usage is TRBV12-3 or TRBV12-4 and J usage is TRBJ2-6; maybe TRBD2 (6 bases). Material: PBMCs. CDR3 nucleotide sequence: TGTGCCAGCAGTCATGCGGGACCTGGGGCCAACGTCCTGACTTTC. This translates into CASSHAGPGANVLTF.